The 20 T cell receptor beta chains below were found in one sample sequenced in a study of cytomegalovirus exposure and HLA in healthy donors. The primer mix had 60 Vbeta and 13 Jbeta primers. The protocol was immunoSEQ multiplex PCR, while the TCRdb copy is restricted to in-frame clones and leaves out a portion. Seen here are about 170,000 clones, approximately 81% observed once, and the top ten hold 2.4%. Sequenced: PBMCs. These receptor sequences come from a male donor in good health and CMV-seronegative.

In its sample, this clone was seen a few times. This chain connects TRBV6-1 to TRBJ1-2; 8 positions match TRBD1. Germline V gene data show CDR1 as MNHNS and CDR2 as SASEGT. The CDR3 contains 13 residues. V lost 6 bases to trimming and J lost 8 bases; unmatched junction nucleotides: 8. The CDR3 region is CASSLRGLGGYTF. The CDR3 DNA reads TGTGCCAGCAGCCTCAGGGGGCTGGGGGGCTACACCTTC.

V usage is TRBV5-1 and J usage is TRBJ2-2; a possible D gene is TRBD1 (6 bases). Trimming removed 8 bases at V and 2 bases at J, with 10 bases between. Germline CDR1 SGHRS, CDR2 YFSETQ. This CDR3 is built from 13 residues. The CDR3, as DNA: TGCGCCAGTTCACAGGGAAACACCGGGGAGCTGTTTTTT. Protein sequence: CASSQGNTGELFF.

The J gene is TRBJ2-3, the V gene TRBV9; TRBD2 agrees at 13 bases. The germline V gene has CDR1 SGDLS and CDR2 YYNGEE. With 0 bases clipped from V and 6 bases from J, the junction kept 16 bases outside the gene matches. The length of the CDR3 is 20 residues. The CDR3: CASSVDLLGPGTSGADTQYF. In DNA form, the CDR3 reads TGTGCCAGCAGCGTAGACCTCTTGGGCCCGGGGACTAGCGGGGCTGATACGCAGTATTTT.

This clone was counted once. This sequence joins TRBV5-1 and TRBJ1-5; 7 nucleotides align to TRBD1. This CDR3 is built from 15 residues. From germline, CDR1 is SGHRS and CDR2 YFSETQ. Losses at the gene ends were 2 bases for V and 2 bases for J; bases not matched to a gene: 4. CDR3 region: CASSFSTGGNQPQHF. Here the CDR3 DNA reads TGCGCCAGCAGCTTTTCCACAGGGGGCAATCAGCCCCAGCATTTT.

The chain couples TRBV10-1 to TRBJ2-3; tentatively, D is TRBD1 (5 bases). Germline CDR1 WNHNN, CDR2 SYGVQD (reference sequence). The CDR3 covers 14 residues. Trimming stripped 6 bases from V and 2 bases from J, with 12 bases between. The CDR3 sequence: CASRQAPYTDTQYF. For the CDR3, the DNA is TGCGCCAGCAGACAGGCCCCCTACACAGATACGCAGTATTTT.

The V and J genes are TRBV15 and TRBJ1-5; maybe TRBD1 (5 bases). The germline CDR1 and CDR2 sequences are LNHNV and YYDKDF (reference sequence). The V gene lost 0 bases and the J gene lost 0 bases, with 9 bases spanning the gap. This CDR3 is 16 amino acids long. The CDR3 loop reads CATSRDRGSSNQPQHF. CDR3 DNA: TGTGCCACCAGCAGAGACCGGGGGAGTAGCAATCAGCCCCAGCATTTT.

V usage is TRBV27 and J usage is TRBJ1-6; D is undetermined. V was trimmed by 3 bases and J by 7 bases, leaving 13 bases between them. The CDR3 is 15 residues long. Germline CDR1 is MNHEY and CDR2 is SMNVEV (reference sequence). The CDR3 sequence is CASSLGSTLNSPLHF. DNA for the CDR3: TGTGCCAGCAGTTTGGGCTCAACCCTCAATTCACCCCTCCACTTT.

The chain has TRBV19 and TRBJ2-5; TRBD1 might be the D (5 bases). The CDR3 totals 14 residues. CDR1 LNHDA and CDR2 SQIVND come from the germline V gene (reference sequence). The V and J ends lost 3 bases and 3 bases respectively, with 11 bases between them. CDR3 residues: CASSIKSGKETQYF. The CDR3 DNA sequence: TGTGCCAGTAGTATTAAGTCAGGGAAAGAGACCCAGTACTTC. Full variable domain (missing parts from reference TRBV19 and TRBJ2-5): DGGITQSPKYLFRKEGQNVTLSCEQNLNHDAMYWYRQDPGQGLRLIYYSQIVNDFQKGDIAEGYSVSREKKESFPLTVTSAQKNPTAFYLCASSIKSGKETQYFGPGTRLLVL.

This clone was picked up one time. This chain connects TRBV9 to TRBJ2-2; possibly TRBD2 for D (5 bases). V shed 4 bases and J shed 6 bases, with 13 bases lying between them. From germline, CDR1 is SGDLS and CDR2 YYNGEE. This CDR3 is built from 14 residues. CDR3 sequence (DNA): TGTGCCAGCAGCCCTTGGACCGGGGCCGGGGAGCTGTTTTTT. This translates into CASSPWTGAGELFF.

The chain links TRBV11-3 to TRBJ1-1; D remains ambiguous. Germline V gene lookup returns CDR1 SGHNT and CDR2 YENEEA. V lost 4 bases and J 8 bases, leaving 14 bases between the germline ends. The CDR3 has 13 amino acids. Written as DNA, the CDR3 is TGTGCCAGCAGCTCCGGGCCCCGGGAAGAAGCTTTCTTT. Amino acid sequence: CASSSGPREEAFF.

The J gene is TRBJ1-1, the V gene TRBV5-5; a possible D gene is TRBD1 (6 bases). V was cut by 4 bases and J by 0 bases, with 10 bases left in between. CDR3 size: 14 residues. Germline V lookup: CDR1 SGHKS, CDR2 YYEKEE (reference sequence). The CDR3: CASSNTGMNTEAFF. CDR3 DNA sequence: TGTGCCAGCAGCAACACAGGGATGAACACTGAAGCTTTCTTT.

The chain recombines TRBV19 with TRBJ1-1, with 8 nucleotides matching TRBD1. There are 15 residues in the CDR3. With 3 bases clipped from V and 2 bases from J, the junction kept 5 bases outside the gene matches. Germline V gene lookup returns CDR1 LNHDA and CDR2 SQIVND (reference sequence). CDR3 amino acids: CASSIPQGGNTEAFF. CDR3 sequence (DNA): TGTGCCAGTAGTATCCCACAGGGGGGAAACACTGAAGCTTTCTTT.

This clone has just one count. The V and J genes are TRBV14 and TRBJ2-2; 10 bases align to TRBD2. This CDR3 has 16 amino acids. The germline V gene encodes CDR1 SGHDN and CDR2 FVKESK. With V trimmed by 2 bases and J by 1 base, 1 base remained unmatched. CDR3 amino acids: CASSQRLAGNTGELFF. The CDR3 DNA is TGTGCCAGCAGCCAAAGACTAGCGGGGAACACCGGGGAGCTGTTTTTT.

The genes are TRBV27 and TRBJ2-3; 9 bases match TRBD2. After removal of 7 bases from V and 2 bases from J, the junction contained 4 bases not matched to a gene. The CDR3 runs 14 residues. Germline CDR1 MNHEY, CDR2 SMNVEV (reference sequence). The CDR3 loop reads CASMREGVTDTQYF. In DNA form, the CDR3 reads TGTGCCAGCATGCGGGAGGGGGTCACAGATACGCAGTATTTT.

This chain joins TRBV7-9 and TRBJ1-2, with unresolved D. V was clipped by 5 bases and J by 3 bases, with 16 bases between them. The CDR3 sequence is 15 residues long. The germline V gene has CDR1 SEHNR and CDR2 FQNEAQ (reference sequence). The CDR3 DNA reads TGTGCCAGCAGCCCACCGAGCGGCCAGTACTATGGCTACACCTTC. It is translated as CASSPPSGQYYGYTF.

The V and J genes are TRBV5-1 and TRBJ2-5, with D perhaps matching TRBD2 (7 bases). Trimming shortened V by 4 bases and J by 0 bases, and 10 bases separated the two germline ends. Germline CDR1 SGHRS, CDR2 YFSETQ. CDR3 size: 14 residues. The CDR3 sequence is CASSPGGNQETQYF. DNA for the CDR3: TGCGCCAGCAGCCCGGGGGGCAACCAAGAGACCCAGTACTTC.

V gene TRBV18 combines with J gene TRBJ1-1; TRBD1 might be the D (6 bases). The V gene's germline CDR1 is KGHSH and CDR2 LQKENI. This CDR3 spans 15 amino acids. Between the trimmed V and J ends, which lost 2 bases and 6 bases, there was a span of 16 bases. The CDR3 region is CASSPSGVGASEAFF. The CDR3 nucleotides read TGTGCCAGCTCACCAAGCGGGGTGGGGGCGTCTGAAGCTTTCTTT.

The chain joins TRBV15 to TRBJ1-4, with D hard to call. The germline CDR1 and CDR2 sequences are LNHNV and YYDKDF (reference sequence). V was cut by 7 bases and J by 8 bases, with 14 bases left in between. This CDR3 is 13 amino acids long. CDR3 DNA: TGTGCCACCAAGACTGCCGCGGGGGAAAAACTGTTTTTT. Amino acids: CATKTAAGEKLFF.

With regard to this clone: It is likely a read error, because the conserved phenylalanine at the end of the CDR3 is missing. This chain links TRBV27 with TRBJ2-7; perhaps TRBD1 as D (6 bases). Germline loops: CDR1 MNHEY, CDR2 SMNVEV (reference sequence). Trimming removed 3 bases at V and 2 bases at J, with 8 bases between. The length of the CDR3 is 13 residues. The CDR3 DNA sequence: TGTGCCAGCAGTTTTCAGGGGACCTACGAGCAGTACCTC. The encoded protein is CASSFQGTYEQYL.

The gene calls are TRBV7-2 and TRBJ2-5; 7 bases are a match to TRBD2. Per germline, CDR1 SGHTA and CDR2 FQGNSA. With V trimmed by 2 bases and J by 5 bases, 8 bases remained unmatched. There are 15 residues in the CDR3. CDR3 residues: CASSLHVGRVETQYF. The CDR3 coding sequence is TGTGCCAGCAGCTTACACGTGGGGAGGGTGGAGACCCAGTACTTC.